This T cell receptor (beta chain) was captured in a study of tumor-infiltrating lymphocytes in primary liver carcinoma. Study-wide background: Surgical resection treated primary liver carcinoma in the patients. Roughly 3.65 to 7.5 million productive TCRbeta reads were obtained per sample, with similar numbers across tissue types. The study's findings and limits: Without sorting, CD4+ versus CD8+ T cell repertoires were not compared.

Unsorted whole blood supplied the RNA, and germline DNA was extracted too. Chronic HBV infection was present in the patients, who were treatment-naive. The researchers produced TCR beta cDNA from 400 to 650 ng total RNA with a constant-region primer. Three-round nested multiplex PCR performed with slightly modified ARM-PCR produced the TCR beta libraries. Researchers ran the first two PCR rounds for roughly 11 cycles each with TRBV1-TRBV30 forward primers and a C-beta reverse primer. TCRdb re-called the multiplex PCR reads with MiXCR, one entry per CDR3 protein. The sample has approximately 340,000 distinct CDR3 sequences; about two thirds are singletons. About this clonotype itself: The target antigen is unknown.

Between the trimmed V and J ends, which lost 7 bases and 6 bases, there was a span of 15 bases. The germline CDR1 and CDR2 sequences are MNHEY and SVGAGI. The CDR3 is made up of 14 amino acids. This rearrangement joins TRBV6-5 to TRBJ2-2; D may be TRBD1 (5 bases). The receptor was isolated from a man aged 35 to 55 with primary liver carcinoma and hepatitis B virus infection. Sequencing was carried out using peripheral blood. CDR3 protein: CASTPSPGSGELFF. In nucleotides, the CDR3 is TGTGCCAGCACTCCGTCCCCAGGGTCCGGGGAGCTGTTTTTT.